This T cell receptor beta chain is from a study of cytomegalovirus exposure and HLA in healthy donors. Study observations and caveats: There was a cluster of highly shared sequence variants that was likely a sequencing artifact.

Vbeta (60) and Jbeta (13) primers were used in the PCR. Produced via immunoSEQ multiplex PCR; TCRdb's table is partial and in-frame only. The table has about 140,000 clones, roughly 80% seen once. This CDR3 is 15 amino acids long. CDR1 MNHNS and CDR2 SASEGT come from the germline V gene. V trimming: 1 base; J trimming: 3 bases; junction bases outside the gene matches: 5. This clone was seen only once. Its antigen is still unknown. This sequence originates from a man aged 35 to 55 in good health and CMV-seronegative. The sequenced material came from PBMCs. This chain joins TRBV6-1 and TRBJ1-1; 7 bases are shared with TRBD1. CDR3 amino acids: CASSEGQGLYTEAFF. CDR3 sequence (DNA): TGTGCCAGCAGTGAAGGACAGGGCCTTTACACTGAAGCTTTCTTT.